This TCR beta chain is drawn from a study of cytomegalovirus exposure and HLA in healthy donors. V lost 0 bases and J 6 bases, leaving 16 bases between the germline ends. The germline CDR1 and CDR2 sequences are SGDLS and YYNGEE. The length of the CDR3 is 15 residues. Study conclusions and caveats: The later analysis indicated that the majority of CMV-associated TCR beta chains appeared HLA-restricted. Previous analysis showed most TCR beta V segments were productive about 90% or about 30% of the time.

It was healthy bone marrow donors who served as donors. The PCR ran on 60 Vbeta and 13 Jbeta primers. The table came from immunoSEQ multiplex PCR; TCRdb's copy has only in-frame clones and leaves some out. The sample lists some 150,000 clones, around 77% occurring once. With regard to this clone: What it binds is not known.

The rearrangement links TRBV9 to TRBJ2-7, with D possibly being TRBD1 (6 bases). This receptor was identified in a man in his sixties in good health and CMV-seronegative. What was sequenced was PBMCs. In DNA form, the CDR3 reads TGTGCCAGCAGCGTAGCTCCAGGGGCAAGGAGCGAGCAGTACTTC. Translated, it gives CASSVAPGARSEQYF.